A single sample gave rise to the 27 T cell receptor beta chains below, sequenced in a study of blood T cells in healthy people across ages. The use of a sample-barcoded 5' primer and a J-beta primer mix characterized a second PCR of roughly 6 to 12 cycles. TCRdb reprocessed the 5' RACE reads with MiXCR, giving one entry per CDR3 protein. The table records fewer than 2 million distinct CDR3 sequences, around 42% of them present only once. Material: blood. These TCRs come from a human donor in good health.

CDR3 coding DNA: TGTGCCAGCAGCCGGACAGCGTTAGGTGGCTACACCTTC. As protein: CASSRTALGGYTF. The chain links TRBV13 to TRBJ1-2; tentatively, D is TRBD1 (6 bases). V lost 5 bases, J lost 7 bases, and 14 bases lay in between. CDR3 size: 13 residues. The germline V gene has CDR1 PRHDT and CDR2 FYEKMQ (reference sequence).

This rearrangement joins TRBV3-1 to TRBJ2-2; TRBD1 agrees at 7 bases. This CDR3 comprises 17 residues. Per germline, CDR1 LGHDT and CDR2 YNNKEL (reference sequence). J gave up 6 bases and V 1 base, and 11 bases lay outside the gene matches. CDR3 region: CASSQADRVQGPGELFF. The DNA of the CDR3 is TGTGCCAGCAGCCAAGCCGACAGGGTACAGGGCCCCGGGGAGCTGTTTTTT. Drawing the rest from reference TRBV3-1 and TRBJ2-2, the complete variable domain is DTAVSQTPKYLVTQMGNDKSIKCEQNLGHDTMYWYKQDSKKFLKIMFSYNNKELIINETVPNRFSPKSPDKAHLNLHINSLELGDSAVYFCASSQADRVQGPGELFFGEGSRLTVL.

This chain uses TRBV6-6 with TRBJ2-1; 8 bases are a match to TRBD2. The CDR3 sequence is 14 residues long. CDR1 is MNHNY and CDR2 is SVGAGI in the germline V gene (reference sequence). CDR3 amino acids: CATGGAHSYNEQFF. CDR3 DNA: TGTGCTACCGGGGGGGCCCACTCCTACAATGAGCAGTTCTTC.

This clonotype was recorded at least ten times. V usage is TRBV28 and J usage is TRBJ2-1; 14 positions agree with TRBD2. The V and J ends lost 6 bases and 6 bases, in that order; junction bases with no gene match: 22. This CDR3 is built from 21 residues. Germline V gene data show CDR1 as MDHEN and CDR2 as SYDVKM. The CDR3 loop reads CASSSSYRRLAGGPRSNEQFF. CDR3 DNA: TGTGCCAGCAGCAGTTCGTACAGACGACTAGCGGGGGGGCCTAGATCCAATGAGCAGTTCTTC.

The chain combines TRBV4-2 with TRBJ1-4; 10 positions match TRBD1. The V gene end was trimmed by 1 base and the J gene end by 9 bases; junction bases not matched to a gene: 8. CDR3 length: 16 residues. In germline, CDR1 is LGHNA, CDR2 YNFKEQ. The CDR3 loop is CASSQALGTGVQKLFF. The CDR3 DNA follows: TGTGCCAGCAGCCAAGCCCTCGGGACAGGGGTTCAAAAACTGTTTTTT.

The chain is built from TRBV20-1 and TRBJ2-7; 11 nucleotides match TRBD1. The CDR3 spans 15 residues. V dropped 0 bases and J dropped 2; count of bases not matched to a gene: 3. CDR1 is DFQATT and CDR2 is SNEGSKA in the germline V gene (reference sequence). CDR3 sequence: CSARDSGQGAYEQYF. The CDR3 DNA sequence: TGCAGTGCTAGAGACTCGGGACAGGGGGCCTACGAGCAGTACTTC.

This clonotype was counted between two and nine times. The V and J genes are TRBV6-2 or TRBV6-3 and TRBJ2-6; 9 bases fit TRBD1. The germline gives CDR1 MNHEY, CDR2 SVGEGT. The CDR3 has 19 amino acids. J lost 0 bases, V lost 2 bases, and 8 bases had no gene match. Here the CDR3 reads CASSYHRGRGSSGANVLTF. The CDR3 nucleotides read TGTGCCAGCAGTTACCACAGGGGGCGGGGGTCCTCTGGGGCCAACGTCCTGACTTTC.

This clonotype came up a few times. V gene TRBV6-2 or TRBV6-3 combines with J gene TRBJ1-2, with TRBD1 identical over 11 bases. Germline loops: CDR1 MNHEY, CDR2 SVGEGT. This CDR3 comprises 14 residues. Trimming cost V 4 bases and J 8 bases; bases outside gene matches: 6. CDR3 loop: CASSSGTGGVGYTF. The CDR3 bases are TGTGCCAGCAGTTCCGGGACAGGGGGTGTAGGCTACACCTTC.

This clonotype has just a few counts. The V call is TRBV12-3 or TRBV12-4, the J call TRBJ2-1, with TRBD1 identical over 12 bases. This CDR3 has 17 residues. Trimming took 6 bases from V and 6 from J; bases not matched to a gene: 12. CDR3 region: CASRPYPGQGAGNEQFF. The DNA for the CDR3 is TGTGCCAGCAGGCCTTACCCGGGACAGGGGGCCGGCAATGAGCAGTTCTTC.

The V gene is TRBV10-3, the J gene TRBJ2-3, with D unclear. The V end was cut by 11 bases, the J end by 3 bases, with 21 bases between. The CDR3 runs to 15 residues. In germline, CDR1 is ENHRY, CDR2 SYGVKD. The CDR3 spells CAPRSGVQVTDTQYF. Written as DNA, the CDR3 is TGTGCCCCCCGAAGTGGGGTCCAGGTAACAGATACGCAGTATTTT.

This clonotype showed up just a few times. The genes are TRBV2 and TRBJ2-1, with 12 bases fitting TRBD1. After removal of 6 bases from V and 10 bases from J, the junction contained 16 bases not matched to a gene. This CDR3 is built from 17 residues. Germline V gives CDR1 SNHLY, CDR2 FYNNEI. CDR3 sequence: CASRGTGGVEARPEQFF. For the CDR3, the DNA is TGTGCCAGCAGGGGGACAGGGGGCGTAGAAGCTCGGCCAGAGCAGTTCTTC.

The CDR3 region has the DNA TGCAGTGCTAGCCCGGGGGGGTACTCCTACGAGCAGTACTTC. It yields the protein CSASPGGYSYEQYF. The genes are TRBV20-1 and TRBJ2-7, with 8 bases fitting TRBD2. The CDR3 runs 14 residues. Per germline, CDR1 DFQATT and CDR2 SNEGSKA (reference sequence). The V segment lost 3 bases and the J segment 0 bases; nucleotides outside the gene matches: 4.

This clonotype was seen a handful of times. The rearrangement links TRBV14 to TRBJ2-7; 7 bases map to TRBD1. V lost 0 bases to trimming and J lost 2 bases; unmatched junction nucleotides: 4. CDR3 length: 15 residues. CDR1 and CDR2 (germline): SGHDN, FVKESK. In DNA, the CDR3 is TGTGCCAGCAGCCAAGAGACAGGGTATCCCTACGAGCAGTACTTC. Translation: CASSQETGYPYEQYF. Full variable domain (outside the CDR3, taken from reference TRBV14 and TRBJ2-7): EAGVTQFPSHSVIEKGQTVTLRCDPISGHDNLYWYRRVMGKEIKFLLHFVKESKQDESGMPNNRFLAERTGGTYSTLKVQPAELEDSGVYFCASSQETGYPYEQYFGPGTRLTVT.

Details on this clonotype: One junction end disagrees with the germline gene, perhaps due to a read error. The chain has TRBV6-5 and TRBJ2-7; D is perhaps TRBD2 (6 bases). The CDR3 spans 15 residues. CDR1 MNHEY and CDR2 SVGAGI come from the germline V gene. The CDR3 coding sequence is TGTGCCAGCACCCAGGACTATTTGAGCTCCTACGTGCAGTACTTC. Its protein is CASTQDYLSSYVQYF.

The V and J genes are TRBV3-1 and TRBJ2-7; D possibly corresponds to TRBD2 (5 bases). Germline CDR1 LGHDT, CDR2 YNNKEL (reference sequence). The germline V and J ends were trimmed by 1 base and 7 bases, with 8 bases remaining between them. CDR3 length equals 12 residues. CDR3 nucleotides: TGTGCCAGCAGCCAAGTCCCGGGGGAGCAGTACTTC. As protein: CASSQVPGEQYF.

The chain couples TRBV5-1 to TRBJ2-5; D perhaps matches TRBD2 (6 bases). The CDR3 spans 15 residues. Germline loops: CDR1 SGHRS, CDR2 YFSETQ. Trimming left V 0 bases short and J 7 bases short, with 16 bases between. This CDR3 is CASSLVSSDGGTQYF. CDR3 DNA: TGCGCCAGCAGCTTGGTGTCTAGCGACGGGGGGACCCAGTACTTC.

The gene calls are TRBV6-2 or TRBV6-3 and TRBJ2-5, with unresolved D. V was shortened by 6 bases and J by 2 bases, with 16 bases between the two germline ends. The CDR3 consists of 15 residues. The germline gives CDR1 MNHEY, CDR2 SVGEGT. CDR3 in amino acids: CASSAGREIQETQYF. The CDR3 DNA follows: TGTGCCAGCAGCGCCGGACGAGAAATTCAAGAGACCCAGTACTTC.

This clonotype was detected only a few times. The chain links TRBV5-1 to TRBJ2-3; 9 bases match TRBD2. This CDR3 is 16 amino acids long. The germline CDR1 and CDR2 sequences are SGHRS and YFSETQ. V was clipped by 4 bases and J by 3 bases; unmatched bases: 9. The CDR3 DNA reads TGCGCCAGCAGCCCCGGTGCGGGACTAGCAACAGATACGCAGTATTTT. This gives the protein CASSPGAGLATDTQYF.

The chain combines TRBV2 with TRBJ2-6; TRBD1 matches at 9 bases. The CDR3 length is 21 residues. With 0 bases clipped from V and 1 base from J, the junction kept 13 bases outside the gene matches. The germline CDR1 and CDR2 sequences are SNHLY and FYNNEI. CDR3 sequence: CASSEALFPDRGSSGANVLTF. CDR3 coding DNA: TGTGCCAGCAGTGAAGCGCTTTTTCCGGACAGGGGATCTTCTGGGGCCAACGTCCTGACTTTC.

This clonotype appeared a few times. At one of its ends the junction is not consistent with the germline gene, which may arise from a read error. The genes are TRBV4-1 and TRBJ2-1; D perhaps matches TRBD1 (5 bases). The CDR3 sequence is 13 residues long. Germline V gene data show CDR1 as MGHRA and CDR2 as YSYEKL. The CDR3: CASSIQGHNVQFF. The CDR3 DNA is TGCGCCAGCAGCATTCAGGGCCACAATGTGCAGTTCTTC.

The rearrangement joins TRBV7-2 to TRBJ2-4; possibly TRBD1 or TRBD2 for D (5 bases each). TRBJ2-7 matches the DNA end more closely, so the J call is doubtful. Germline V CDR1 and CDR2: SGHTA, FQGNSA. CDR3 length: 14 residues. The DNA of the CDR3 is TGTGCCAGCAGCTTACCCGGGACGCTCAACGAGCAGTACTTC. As protein: CASSLPGTLNEQYF.

This clonotype was counted a few times. The chain is built from TRBV5-1 and TRBJ1-4, with D perhaps matching TRBD1 (6 bases). The CDR3 sequence is 14 residues long. In germline, CDR1 is SGHRS, CDR2 YFSETQ. V lost 2 bases and J 7 bases, leaving 12 bases between the germline ends. CDR3 DNA: TGCGCCAGCAGCTTTGGACAGCCCACTGAAAAACTGTTTTTT. Translation: CASSFGQPTEKLFF.

This clonotype occurred many times. The gene calls are TRBV4-3 and TRBJ2-1; 10 bases fit TRBD2. V lost 2 bases and J lost 6; bases outside the gene matches: 10. Germline V gene sequence: CDR1 LGHNA, CDR2 YSLEER. This CDR3 is built from 17 residues. CDR3 bases: TGCGCCAGCAGCCAACTCCACGGACTAGCGGAGAGCAATGAGCAGTTCTTC. As protein: CASSQLHGLAESNEQFF.

This chain links TRBV30 with TRBJ2-7; tentative D call: TRBD2 (7 bases). Germline V gene sequence: CDR1 GTSNPN, CDR2 SVGIG (reference sequence). Trimming shortened V by 4 bases and J by 7 bases, and 20 bases separated the two germline ends. The CDR3 covers 14 residues. DNA of the CDR3: TGTGCCTGGACCTCGGACGGGGGGCCCTTTGAGCAGTACTTC. Amino acid sequence: CAWTSDGGPFEQYF.

This clonotype was counted a few times. For the CDR3, the DNA is TGTGCCAGCAGTTACTCCTCCCGGGAGCAATCCTACGAGCAGTACTTC. Amino acids: CASSYSSREQSYEQYF. The chain employs TRBV6-2 or TRBV6-3 and TRBJ2-7; TRBD2 might be the D (6 bases). The CDR3 has 16 residues. V lost 0 bases and J lost 1, with 13 bases in between. Germline loops: CDR1 MNHEY, CDR2 SVGEGT.

V is TRBV29-1 and J is TRBJ2-1; TRBD1 might be the D (6 bases). Germline CDR1 reads SQVTM; CDR2 reads ANQGSEA. V was cut by 3 bases and J by 6 bases, with 15 bases left in between. The CDR3 consists of 14 residues. CDR3 amino acids: CSVDRGPYFNEQFF. CDR3 DNA: TGCAGCGTTGACAGGGGACCATATTTCAATGAGCAGTTCTTC.

The chain employs TRBV29-1 and TRBJ1-2; D is uncertain. This CDR3 region has 15 residues. V dropped 6 bases and J dropped 4 bases, with 21 bases sitting between them. From germline, CDR1 is SQVTM and CDR2 ANQGSEA. The chain's CDR3 is CSVDGLGEVGYGYTF. Here the CDR3 DNA reads TGCAGCGTCGATGGACTAGGTGAGGTGGGCTATGGCTACACCTTC.